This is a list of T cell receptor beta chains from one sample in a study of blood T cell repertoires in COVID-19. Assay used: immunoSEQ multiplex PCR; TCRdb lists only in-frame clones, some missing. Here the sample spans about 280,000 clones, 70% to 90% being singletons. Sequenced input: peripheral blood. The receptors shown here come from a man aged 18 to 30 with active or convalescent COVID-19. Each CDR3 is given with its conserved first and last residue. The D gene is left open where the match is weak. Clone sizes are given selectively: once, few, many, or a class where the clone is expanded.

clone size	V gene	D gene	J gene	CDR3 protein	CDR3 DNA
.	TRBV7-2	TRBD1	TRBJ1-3	CASSLAPGGLGNTIYF	TGTGCCAGCAGCTTAGCTCCAGGGGGCTTAGGAAACACCATATATTTT
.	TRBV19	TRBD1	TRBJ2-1	CATGTAYNEQFF	TGTGCCACCGGGACAGCGTACAATGAGCAGTTCTTC
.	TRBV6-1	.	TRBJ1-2	CASSDGPGNYGYTF	TGTGCCAGCAGTGACGGACCGGGGAACTATGGCTACACCTTC
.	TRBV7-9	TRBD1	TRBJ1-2	CASSLGTGGGYTF	TGTGCCAGCAGCTTAGGTACAGGGGGTGGCTACACCTTC
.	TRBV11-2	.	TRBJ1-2	CASSSIAGRGYGYTF	TGTGCCAGCAGTTCAATAGCGGGACGCGGCTATGGCTACACCTTC
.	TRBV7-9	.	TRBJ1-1	CAGSSPSRLMNTEAFF	TGTGCCGGCAGCTCCCCAAGCCGACTTATGAACACTGAAGCTTTCTTT
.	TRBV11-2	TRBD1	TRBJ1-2	CASSLVLGTGGRNYGYTF	TGTGCCAGCAGCTTAGTTCTCGGGACAGGGGGCAGGAACTATGGCTACACCTTC
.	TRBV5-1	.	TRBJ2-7	CASSPDNSYEQYF	TGCGCCAGCAGCCCGGACAACTCCTACGAGCAGTACTTC
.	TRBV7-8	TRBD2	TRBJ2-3	CASSLLSTSSSTDTQYF	TGTGCCAGCAGCTTATTGTCGACTAGCAGTAGCACAGATACGCAGTATTTT
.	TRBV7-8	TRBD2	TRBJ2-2	CASSWTSGANTGELFF	TGTGCCAGCAGCTGGACTAGCGGCGCTAACACCGGGGAGCTGTTTTTT
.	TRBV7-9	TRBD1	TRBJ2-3	CASSSWTGSTDTQYF	TGTGCCAGCAGCTCCTGGACAGGTAGCACAGATACGCAGTATTTT
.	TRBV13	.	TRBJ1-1	CASSLATGTIEAFF	TGTGCCAGCAGCTTAGCGACAGGTACCATTGAAGCTTTCTTT
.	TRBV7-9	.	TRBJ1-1	CASSLEREAFF	TGTGCCAGCAGCTTAGAGAGGGAAGCTTTCTTT
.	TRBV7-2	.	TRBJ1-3	CASSYSLGTRAGNTIYF	TGTGCCAGCAGCTACTCCTTGGGTACCCGAGCGGGAAACACCATATATTTT
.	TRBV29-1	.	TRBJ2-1	CSVEGPTNQRSYNEQFF	TGCAGCGTTGAAGGTCCTACTAATCAGCGCTCCTACAATGAGCAGTTCTTC
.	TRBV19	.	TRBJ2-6	CASSWGLSGANVLTF	TGTGCCAGTAGTTGGGGGCTCTCTGGGGCCAACGTCCTGACTTTC
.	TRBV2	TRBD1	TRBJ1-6	CASILDRGNSPLHF	TGTGCCAGCATTCTGGACAGGGGAAATTCACCCCTCCACTTT
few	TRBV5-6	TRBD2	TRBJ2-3	CASSTGAGGTDTQYF	TGTGCCAGCAGCACAGGCGCGGGGGGCACAGATACGCAGTATTTT
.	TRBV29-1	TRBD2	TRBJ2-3	CSVMAGGRGFPDTQYF	TGCAGCGTGATGGCGGGGGGGCGTGGGTTTCCAGATACGCAGTATTTT
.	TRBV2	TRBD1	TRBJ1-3	CASRTGGGNTIYF	TGTGCCAGTAGGACAGGGGGCGGAAACACCATATATTTT
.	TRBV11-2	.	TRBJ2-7	CASSLDLRTDFYEQYF	TGTGCCAGCAGCTTAGATCTCCGGACAGACTTCTACGAGCAGTACTTC
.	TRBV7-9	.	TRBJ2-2	CASSLPMRAGELFF	TGTGCCAGCAGCTTACCGATGCGTGCTGGGGAGCTGTTTTTT
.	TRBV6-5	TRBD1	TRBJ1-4	CASRLSGTVNEKLFF	TGTGCCAGCAGGCTATCCGGGACAGTAAATGAAAAACTGTTTTTT
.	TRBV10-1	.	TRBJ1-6	CASSDSGYNSPLHF	TGCGCCAGCAGTGATTCGGGGTATAATTCACCCCTCCACTTT
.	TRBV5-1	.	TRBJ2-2	CASSSPRSGELFF	TGCGCCAGCAGCTCACCCCGGTCCGGGGAGCTGTTTTTT
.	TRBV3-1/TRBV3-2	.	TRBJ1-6	CASSQDFGTPNSPLHF	TGTGCCAGCAGCCAAGACTTCGGGACACCGAATTCACCCCTCCACTTT
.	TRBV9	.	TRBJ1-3	CASSVEQFSGNTIYF	TGTGCCAGCAGCGTAGAACAATTCTCTGGAAACACCATATATTTT
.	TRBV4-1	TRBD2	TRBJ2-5	CASSPLRGYQETQYF	TGCGCCAGCAGCCCTCTGCGGGGGTACCAAGAGACCCAGTACTTC
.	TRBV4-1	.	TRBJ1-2	CASSQAALRDGYTF	TGCGCCAGCAGCCAAGCAGCACTTCGGGATGGCTACACCTTC